The TCR beta chain under discussion was sequenced for a study of blood T cell repertoires in COVID-19. This table comes from immunoSEQ multiplex PCR, and its TCRdb copy is limited to in-frame clones, with some not included. Of about 300,000 clones detected, 90% to 95% appear once; the ten largest clones hold 2.2%. Losses at the gene ends were 1 base for V and 2 bases for J; bases not matched to a gene: 5. This CDR3 contains 16 residues. The V gene's germline CDR1 is SGHRS and CDR2 YFSETQ. The specimen sequenced was peripheral blood. The sequence derives from a woman under 40 with COVID-19, enrolled during active disease. The J gene is TRBJ2-5, the V gene TRBV5-1; 10 nucleotides match TRBD2. CDR3 sequence: CASSLRAGGLQETQYF. CDR3 coding DNA: TGCGCCAGCAGCTTGAGAGCGGGAGGGCTTCAAGAGACCCAGTACTTC.